These 30 T cell receptor beta chains originate from one sample sequenced in a study of blood T cell repertoires in COVID-19. Sequencing was performed with immunoSEQ multiplex PCR; in TCRdb, only in-frame clones are kept and a portion is missing. This table has 150,000 to 200,000 clones, around 86% appearing once. Sequenced sample: peripheral blood. The source of these receptors is a woman older than 75 in a cohort sampled during active or convalescent COVID-19.

The J gene is TRBJ1-1, the V gene TRBV7-9; D perhaps matches TRBD1 (5 bases). This CDR3 region has 13 residues. The V end was cut by 1 base, the J end by 6 bases, with 9 bases between. Germline V gene lookup returns CDR1 SEHNR and CDR2 FQNEAQ (reference sequence). DNA for the CDR3: TGTGCCAGCAGCTTAGTCCAGACAGCTGAAGCTTTCTTT. The encoded protein is CASSLVQTAEAFF.

The chain joins TRBV30 to TRBJ1-5; 8 bases line up with TRBD1. Germline CDR1 reads GTSNPN; CDR2 reads SVGIG (reference sequence). The CDR3 sequence is 18 residues long. The V segment lost 3 bases and the J segment 0 bases; nucleotides outside the gene matches: 13. CDR3 sequence: CAWSVGTGHRSSNQPQHF. CDR3 nucleotides: TGTGCCTGGAGCGTTGGGACAGGCCACCGAAGTAGCAATCAGCCCCAGCATTTT. The whole variable domain, remainder taken from reference TRBV30 and TRBJ1-5, is SQTIHQWPATLVQPVGSPLSLECTVEGTSNPNLYWYRQAAGRGLQLLFYSVGIGQISSEVPQNLSASRPQDRQFILSSKKLLLSDSGFYLCAWSVGTGHRSSNQPQHFGDGTRLSIL.

The CDR3 spells CASSPFDRGLGNTEAFF. For the CDR3, the DNA is TGTGCCAGCTCACCCTTTGACAGGGGGTTAGGTAACACTGAAGCTTTCTTT. The chain employs TRBV18 and TRBJ1-1; 9 bases map to TRBD1. In germline, CDR1 is KGHSH, CDR2 LQKENI. Trimming took 3 bases from V and 2 from J; bases not matched to a gene: 10. The length of the CDR3 is 17 residues. Based on the CDR3 plus reference TRBV18 and TRBJ1-1, the full variable domain is NAGVMQNPRHLVRRRGQEARLRCSPMKGHSHVYWYRQLPEEGLKFMVYLQKENIIDESGMPKERFSAEFPKEGPSILRIQQVVRGDSAAYFCASSPFDRGLGNTEAFFGQGTRLTVV.

This sequence joins TRBV2 and TRBJ1-2, with TRBD1 matching 7 bases. J lost 8 bases, V lost 7 bases, and 10 bases had no gene match. CDR3 length: 13 amino acids. CDR1 is SNHLY and CDR2 is FYNNEI in the germline V gene. The CDR3 loop reads CASIQTGRRGYTF. CDR3 sequence (DNA): TGTGCCAGCATCCAGACAGGGAGGAGGGGCTACACCTTC.

The chain is built from TRBV6-2 or TRBV6-3 and TRBJ2-5; D perhaps matches TRBD1 (6 bases). V was trimmed by 2 bases and J by 4 bases, leaving 11 bases between them. Per the germline V gene, CDR1 is MNHEY and CDR2 is SVGEGT. The CDR3 loop spans 14 amino acids. The CDR3 DNA follows: TGTGCCAGCAGTTACCCTACAGGGATAGAGACCCAGTACTTC. It encodes CASSYPTGIETQYF.

V gene TRBV30 combines with J gene TRBJ2-1, with 7 nucleotides matching TRBD2. The V and J ends lost 0 bases and 2 bases, in that order; junction bases with no gene match: 4. The CDR3 is made up of 15 amino acids. Germline V gene lookup returns CDR1 GTSNPN and CDR2 SVGIG (reference sequence). The CDR3 sequence: CAWSVGGSTYNEQFF. The DNA for the CDR3 is TGTGCCTGGAGTGTCGGGGGGTCTACCTACAATGAGCAGTTCTTC.

J is TRBJ1-1 and V is TRBV10-3, with 7 bases fitting TRBD1. Germline loops: CDR1 ENHRY, CDR2 SYGVKD. CDR3 size: 13 residues. J gave up 2 bases and V 5 bases, and 2 bases lay outside the gene matches. CDR3 residues: CAISTGANTEAFF. CDR3 bases: TGTGCCATCAGTACAGGGGCCAACACTGAAGCTTTCTTT.

The rearrangement joins TRBV13 to TRBJ2-5; D gene uncertain. The CDR3 extends over 15 amino acids. V was clipped by 8 bases and J by 5 bases, with 21 bases between them. Germline CDR1 PRHDT, CDR2 FYEKMQ (reference sequence). The CDR3 DNA reads TGTGCCAGCGGCCTTGGCGGTCGGGTAAGGGAGACCCAGTACTTC. Translation: CASGLGGRVRETQYF.

This chain joins TRBV7-2 and TRBJ2-7; D gene ambiguous. Trimming cost V 1 base and J 3 bases, with 7 bases left between them. The CDR3 is made up of 13 amino acids. Germline V gene data show CDR1 as SGHTA and CDR2 as FQGNSA. The CDR3 DNA is TGTGCCAGCAGCTTAGTCGGAGTCTACGAGCAGTACTTC. Residues: CASSLVGVYEQYF.

The gene calls are TRBV7-9 and TRBJ1-5; no firm D call. The germline V gene encodes CDR1 SEHNR and CDR2 FQNEAQ (reference sequence). The CDR3 covers 16 residues. V was pared by 5 bases and J by 7 bases, with 21 bases between. The CDR3: CASSLGGNRHTQPQHF. CDR3 sequence (DNA): TGTGCCAGCAGCCTTGGCGGGAATAGGCACACCCAGCCCCAGCATTTT.

This rearrangement joins TRBV7-8 to TRBJ2-7; possibly TRBD1 for D (5 bases). Germline V lookup: CDR1 SGHVS, CDR2 FQNEAQ. The CDR3 contains 16 residues. V lost 2 bases and J 2 bases, leaving 16 bases between the germline ends. The CDR3 DNA reads TGTGCCAGCAGCTTACGGGTAGGGGCAGAGACCTACGAGCAGTACTTC. Protein product: CASSLRVGAETYEQYF.

V usage is TRBV6-2 or TRBV6-3 and J usage is TRBJ2-5; 7 bases fit TRBD2. CDR3 size: 18 residues. With V trimmed by 5 bases and J by 4 bases, 19 bases remained unmatched. Germline V gives CDR1 MNHEY, CDR2 SVGEGT. In DNA form, the CDR3 reads TGTGCCAGCAGTACCGATTTGTGGGAGGGCCAACGGGGAGAGACCCAGTACTTC. Its protein product is CASSTDLWEGQRGETQYF.

This chain connects TRBV9 to TRBJ2-3; 7 bases map to TRBD2. CDR1 is SGDLS and CDR2 is YYNGEE in the germline V gene. The CDR3 totals 15 residues. Losses at the gene ends were 0 bases for V and 4 bases for J; bases not matched to a gene: 5. The CDR3 bases are TGTGCCAGCAGCGTAGGTCCTAGCGGCGCAGATACGCAGTATTTT. Its protein is CASSVGPSGADTQYF.

This clone was counted a single time. This sequence joins TRBV7-9 and TRBJ1-1, with D uncertain. This CDR3 has 15 residues. Germline-derived CDR1 and CDR2 are SEHNR and FQNEAQ (reference sequence). V was pared by 1 base and J by 0 bases, with 9 bases between. CDR3 in amino acids: CASSLGTGMNTEAFF. Here the CDR3 DNA reads TGTGCCAGCAGCTTAGGGACGGGAATGAACACTGAAGCTTTCTTT.

This clone was seen just once. The chain links TRBV12-3 or TRBV12-4 to TRBJ1-2; D call uncertain. V dropped 1 base and J dropped 3 bases, with 6 bases sitting between them. The CDR3 length is 13 residues. CDR3 sequence reads: CASSLEADYGYTF. CDR3 nucleotides: TGTGCCAGCAGTTTAGAGGCGGACTATGGCTACACCTTC.

V usage is TRBV10-3 and J usage is TRBJ1-2; 7 bases line up with TRBD1. The V segment lost 6 bases and the J segment 3 bases; nucleotides outside the gene matches: 7. The CDR3 totals 14 residues. Germline CDR1 and CDR2: ENHRY and SYGVKD. In DNA form, the CDR3 reads TGTGCCATCAGGGCCGGGACAGAAGACTATGGCTACACCTTC. Residues: CAIRAGTEDYGYTF.

The chain uses TRBV19 and TRBJ1-5; D may be TRBD1 (6 bases). This CDR3 is 19 amino acids long. Germline assignment: CDR1 LNHDA and CDR2 SQIVND (reference sequence). With 0 bases removed from V and 2 bases from J, the gap between germline ends came to 20 bases. The chain's CDR3 is CASSIEQGFMYYRNQPQHF. For the CDR3, the DNA is TGTGCCAGTAGTATAGAACAGGGTTTCATGTATTATCGCAATCAGCCCCAGCATTTT.

This chain links TRBV2 with TRBJ2-1, with 9 bases lining up with TRBD2. The CDR3 contains 16 residues. The V gene's germline CDR1 is SNHLY and CDR2 FYNNEI. V was clipped by 4 bases and J by 0 bases; unmatched bases: 4. The CDR3 bases are TGTGCCAGCAGTGTACGACTAGCGGTCTCCTACAATGAGCAGTTCTTC. It specifies CASSVRLAVSYNEQFF.

The chain employs TRBV28 and TRBJ1-4; D may be TRBD1 (6 bases). The CDR3 has 14 amino acids. V was clipped by 3 bases and J by 7 bases, with 12 bases between them. Germline-derived CDR1 and CDR2 are MDHEN and SYDVKM. CDR3 sequence (DNA): TGTGCCAGCAGTTTTTCAGGGGCGGGTGAAAAACTGTTTTTT. Translation: CASSFSGAGEKLFF. The full variable domain, its missing parts supplied by reference TRBV28 and TRBJ1-4, is DVKVTQSSRYLVKRTGEKVFLECVQDMDHENMFWYRQDPGLGLRLIYFSYDVKMKEKGDIPEGYSVSREKKERFSLILESASTNQTSMYLCASSFSGAGEKLFFGSGTQLSVL.

The rearrangement joins TRBV24-1 to TRBJ1-2; 9 bases are a match to TRBD1. Trimming took 7 bases from V and 8 from J; bases not matched to a gene: 16. The CDR3 is made up of 16 amino acids. Germline V CDR1 and CDR2: KGHDR, SFDVKD. DNA for the CDR3: TGTGCCACCAGCCGTACGGGACAGGGACCAGTTAGGGGCTACACCTTC. Protein sequence: CATSRTGQGPVRGYTF.

The rearrangement uses TRBV7-2 and TRBJ2-4; tentatively, D is TRBD1 (6 bases). CDR1 SGHTA and CDR2 FQGNSA come from the germline V gene. The CDR3 loop spans 14 amino acids. Trimming cost V 5 bases and J 1 base, with 9 bases left between them. The CDR3 DNA follows: TGTGCCAGCAGCGCCCAGGGGGCCAAAAACATTCAGTACTTC. Protein sequence: CASSAQGAKNIQYF.

The chain is built from TRBV19 and TRBJ1-2, with D possibly being TRBD1 (6 bases). Looked up from germline, CDR1 is LNHDA and CDR2 is SQIVND (reference sequence). The CDR3 totals 16 residues. Trimming shortened V by 3 bases and J by 3 bases, and 17 bases separated the two germline ends. CDR3 protein: CASSIRAGRGDYGYTF. The CDR3 bases are TGTGCCAGTAGTATTCGGGCGGGCAGGGGAGACTATGGCTACACCTTC. Combining the CDR3 with reference TRBV19 and TRBJ1-2 gives the whole variable domain DGGITQSPKYLFRKEGQNVTLSCEQNLNHDAMYWYRQDPGQGLRLIYYSQIVNDFQKGDIAEGYSVSREKKESFPLTVTSAQKNPTAFYLCASSIRAGRGDYGYTFGSGTRLTVV.

V is TRBV29-1 and J is TRBJ2-2, with D perhaps TRBD1 (5 bases). With 6 bases removed from V and 7 bases from J, the gap between germline ends came to 12 bases. This CDR3 has 12 residues. Germline CDR1 SQVTM, CDR2 ANQGSEA. The CDR3, as DNA: TGCAGCGTGGGTGGGGCCAGCGGGGAGCTGTTTTTT. Translated: CSVGGASGELFF.

This chain links TRBV28 with TRBJ1-5; perhaps TRBD1 as D (5 bases). This CDR3 contains 16 residues. Germline V gives CDR1 MDHEN, CDR2 SYDVKM. Deletions cut 2 bases from V and 0 bases from J, with 11 bases between. The CDR3 protein is CASSLGGRYSNQPQHF. The CDR3 DNA reads as TGTGCCAGCAGTTTAGGGGGGAGGTATAGCAATCAGCCCCAGCATTTT.

V is TRBV5-1 and J is TRBJ2-1; 12 nucleotides match TRBD2. This CDR3 spans 15 amino acids. CDR1 is SGHRS and CDR2 is YFSETQ in the germline V gene. Trimming took 0 bases from V and 10 from J; bases not matched to a gene: 5. CDR3 DNA: TGCGCCAGCAGCTTGGGACTAGCGGGAGTAGGCGAGCAGTTCTTC. This encodes CASSLGLAGVGEQFF.

This clone appeared once. The chain combines TRBV4-3 with TRBJ2-7; TRBD1 is a possible D gene (7 bases). The CDR3 spans 13 residues. V was pared by 11 bases and J by 2 bases, with 16 bases between. CDR1 and CDR2 (germline): LGHNA, YSLEER. The CDR3 loop is CAPRQGGTYEQYF. The CDR3 coding sequence is TGCGCCCCCCGACAGGGAGGTACCTACGAGCAGTACTTC.

The chain has TRBV7-9 and TRBJ2-7, with a tentative D call TRBD1 (6 bases). Trimming shortened V by 4 bases and J by 1 base, and 17 bases separated the two germline ends. Germline CDR1 and CDR2: SEHNR and FQNEAQ (reference sequence). The CDR3 length is 16 residues. This CDR3 is CASSSPESTGSYEQYV. CDR3 nucleotide sequence: TGTGCCAGCAGCTCACCCGAATCGACAGGTTCCTACGAGCAGTACGTC.

As DNA, the CDR3 is TGCGCCAGCAGCTTCGGGACAGACTACGAGCAGTACGTC. This codes for CASSFGTDYEQYV. The chain joins TRBV5-1 to TRBJ2-7; 7 bases are shared with TRBD1. V was pared by 2 bases and J by 3 bases, with 2 bases of the junction left unmatched. The germline CDR1 and CDR2 sequences are SGHRS and YFSETQ. CDR3 length: 13 residues.

The J gene is TRBJ2-2, the V gene TRBV7-2, with 9 bases that match TRBD1. V shed 5 bases, J shed 5 bases, and the junction held 9 bases outside the gene matches. CDR3 length: 16 amino acids. Germline CDR1 is SGHTA and CDR2 is FQGNSA. The DNA for the CDR3 is TGTGCCAGCAGCCCCCCCGGGACAGGGTTAACCGGGGAGCTGTTTTTT. The encoded protein is CASSPPGTGLTGELFF.

As DNA, the CDR3 is TGTGCCAGCAGCTTTGGGACAGGGGGTGAAAAACTGTTTTTT. Amino acid sequence: CASSFGTGGEKLFF. The chain uses TRBV5-5 and TRBJ1-4; 11 positions match TRBD1. Germline-derived CDR1 and CDR2 are SGHKS and YYEKEE (reference sequence). The CDR3 has 14 amino acids. J was trimmed by 7 bases and V by 2 bases; bases with no gene match: 1.